The clone carrying this T cell receptor beta chain was found once. This sample was taken from a study of blood T cell repertoires in COVID-19. Study context: Acute and convalescent COVID-19 samples came from the United States, Italy and Spain. PBMCs, B-cell-depleted T cells, or T cells were the source of the cDNA or gDNA that made up the material.

This CDR3 spans 19 amino acids. Germline V gives CDR1 MNHNY, CDR2 SVGAGI (reference sequence). V lost 5 bases, J lost 1 base, and 13 bases stayed unmatched. How the authors handled the data: Amplified reference gene primers provided the basis for estimating nucleated cell counts. Using immunoSEQ multiplex PCR, the repertoire was profiled, and TCRdb retains in-frame clones only, with some absent. The V and J calls and clone size come from that table; D and trimming were worked out from the DNA. The table has a few hundred thousand clones, roughly nine tenths seen once. The clonotype was recovered from a woman aged 50 to 60 with acute or convalescent COVID-19. The source material was peripheral blood. This chain joins TRBV6-6 and TRBJ2-6, with TRBD1 identical over 8 bases. This CDR3 reads CASSLKGAGGFSGANVLTF. The CDR3 nucleotides read TGTGCCAGCAGTCTAAAAGGGGCAGGGGGCTTTTCTGGGGCCAACGTCCTGACTTTC.